This note documents a single T cell receptor beta chain sequence. What it recognizes is unknown. With a much larger clone just one base away, this may be a read error. Building the TCR beta libraries relied on iRepertoire HTBI primers, and CDR3 regions underwent Arm-PCR. From the multiplex PCR reads, TCRdb called clonotypes with MiXCR, one entry per CDR3 protein. Of about 470,000 distinct CDR3 sequences detected, 20% to 25% appear once; the ten largest clones hold roughly 8%. Germline V lookup: CDR1 SGHTA, CDR2 FQGNSA. The length of the CDR3 is 13 residues. Trimming cost V 2 bases and J 3 bases, with 5 bases left between them. Time point noted: persistent/refractory GD, antithyroid drugs over 5 years with positive TRAb. PBMCs were the source of the RNA used for TCR sequencing. One endocrinology department in Xi'an, China, was where patients came from. This record belongs to a study of regulatory T cells in long-lasting Graves disease.

Overall study findings and caveats: Accuracy may have suffered from the small sample size.

Material: peripheral blood mononuclear cells (PBMCs), obtained when the disease was refractory, from a patient treated with antithyroid drugs. The V call is TRBV7-2, the J call TRBJ1-5; D gene unclear. The sequence was obtained from a female donor with Graves disease. The CDR3 coding sequence is TGTGCCAGCAGCTTAAAGATCAATCAGCCCCAGCATTTT. Its translation is CASSLKINQPQHF.